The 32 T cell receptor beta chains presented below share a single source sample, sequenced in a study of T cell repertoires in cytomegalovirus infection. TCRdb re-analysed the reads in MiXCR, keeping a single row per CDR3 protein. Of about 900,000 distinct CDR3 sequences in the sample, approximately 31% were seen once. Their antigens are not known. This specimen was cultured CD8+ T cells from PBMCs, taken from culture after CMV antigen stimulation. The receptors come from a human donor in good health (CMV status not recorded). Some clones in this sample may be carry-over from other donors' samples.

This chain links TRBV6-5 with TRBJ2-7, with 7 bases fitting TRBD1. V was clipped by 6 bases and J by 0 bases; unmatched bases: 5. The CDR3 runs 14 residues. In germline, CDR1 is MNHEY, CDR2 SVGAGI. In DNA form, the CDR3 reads TGTGCCAGCAGGGTGACAGGGTCCTCCTACGAGCAGTACTTC. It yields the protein CASRVTGSSYEQYF.

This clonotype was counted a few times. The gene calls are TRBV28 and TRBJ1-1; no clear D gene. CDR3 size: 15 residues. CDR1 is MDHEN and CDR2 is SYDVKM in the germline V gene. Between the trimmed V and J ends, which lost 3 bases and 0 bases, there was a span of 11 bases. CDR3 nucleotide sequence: TGTGCCAGCAGTTTGCCGGTACCTTTGAACACTGAAGCTTTCTTT. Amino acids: CASSLPVPLNTEAFF.

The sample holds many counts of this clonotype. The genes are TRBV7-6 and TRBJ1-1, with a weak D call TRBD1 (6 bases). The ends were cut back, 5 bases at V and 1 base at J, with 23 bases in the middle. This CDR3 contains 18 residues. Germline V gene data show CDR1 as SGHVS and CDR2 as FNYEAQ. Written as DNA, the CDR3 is TGTGCCAGCAGCATACAGATCAGAGGGGGTTCGAAGAACACTGAAGCTTTCTTT. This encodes CASSIQIRGGSKNTEAFF. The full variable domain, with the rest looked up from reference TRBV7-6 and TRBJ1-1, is GAGVSQSPRYKVTKRGQDVALRCDPISGHVSLYWYRQALGQGPEFLTYFNYEAQQDKSGLPNDRFSAERPEGSISTLTIQRTEQRDSAMYRCASSIQIRGGSKNTEAFFGQGTRLTVV.

CDR3 residues: CASSIDLSGLEQFF. Written as DNA, the CDR3 is TGTGCCAGTAGTATAGATCTATCAGGGCTTGAGCAGTTCTTC. This chain uses TRBV19 with TRBJ2-1, with D perhaps TRBD1 (5 bases). The germline V gene has CDR1 LNHDA and CDR2 SQIVND (reference sequence). V shed 0 bases and J shed 9 bases, with 12 bases lying between them. The CDR3 totals 14 residues.

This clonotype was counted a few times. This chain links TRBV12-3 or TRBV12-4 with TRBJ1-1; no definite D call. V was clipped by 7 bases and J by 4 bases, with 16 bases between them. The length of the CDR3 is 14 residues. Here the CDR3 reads CASNNGGLSTEAFF. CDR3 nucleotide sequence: TGTGCCAGCAACAACGGCGGGTTATCCACTGAAGCTTTCTTT.

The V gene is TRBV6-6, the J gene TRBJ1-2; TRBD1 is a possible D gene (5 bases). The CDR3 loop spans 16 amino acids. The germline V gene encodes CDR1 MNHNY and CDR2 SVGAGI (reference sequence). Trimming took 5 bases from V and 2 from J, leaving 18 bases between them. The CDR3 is CASSEGRDRPNYGYTF. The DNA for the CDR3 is TGTGCCAGCAGTGAGGGGCGAGACAGACCCAACTATGGCTACACCTTC.

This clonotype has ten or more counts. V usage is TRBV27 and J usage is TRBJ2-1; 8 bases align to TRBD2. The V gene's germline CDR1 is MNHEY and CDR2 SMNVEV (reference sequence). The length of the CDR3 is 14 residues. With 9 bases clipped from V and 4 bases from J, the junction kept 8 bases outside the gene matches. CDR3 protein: CASSFGGDYNEQFF. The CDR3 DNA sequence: TGTGCCAGTTCCTTCGGGGGGGATTACAATGAGCAGTTCTTC.

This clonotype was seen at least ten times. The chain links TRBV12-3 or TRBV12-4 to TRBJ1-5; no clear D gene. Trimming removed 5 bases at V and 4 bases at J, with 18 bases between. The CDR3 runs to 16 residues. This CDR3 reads CASSLRGRGMNQPQHF. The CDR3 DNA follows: TGTGCCAGCAGTCTCCGTGGGCGAGGGATGAATCAGCCCCAGCATTTT.

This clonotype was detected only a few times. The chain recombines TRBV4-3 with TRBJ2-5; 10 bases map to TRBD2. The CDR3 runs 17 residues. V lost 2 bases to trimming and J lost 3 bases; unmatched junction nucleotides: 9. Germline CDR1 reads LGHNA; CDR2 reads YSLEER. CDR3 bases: TGCGCCAGCAGCCAAACTAGCGGGGCCTCAGGGGAAGAGACCCAGTACTTC. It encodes CASSQTSGASGEETQYF.

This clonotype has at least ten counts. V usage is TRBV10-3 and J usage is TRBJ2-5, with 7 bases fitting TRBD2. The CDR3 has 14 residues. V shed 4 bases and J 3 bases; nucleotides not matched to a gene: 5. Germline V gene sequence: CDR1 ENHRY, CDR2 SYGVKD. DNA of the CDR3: TGTGCCATCAGTGCCGGACTAGAAGAAGAGACCCAGTACTTC. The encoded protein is CAISAGLEEETQYF.

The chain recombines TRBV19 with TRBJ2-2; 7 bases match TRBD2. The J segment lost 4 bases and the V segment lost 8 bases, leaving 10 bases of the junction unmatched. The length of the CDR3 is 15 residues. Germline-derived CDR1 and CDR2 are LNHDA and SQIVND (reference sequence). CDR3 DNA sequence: TGTGCCAGTTATTTCAGCGGGGCCCCCACCGGGGAGCTGTTTTTT. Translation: CASYFSGAPTGELFF.

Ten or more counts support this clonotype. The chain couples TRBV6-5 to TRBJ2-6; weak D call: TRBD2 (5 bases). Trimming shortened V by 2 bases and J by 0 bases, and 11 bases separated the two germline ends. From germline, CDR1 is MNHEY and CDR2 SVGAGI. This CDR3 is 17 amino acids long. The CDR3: CASSYGLPVSGANVLTF. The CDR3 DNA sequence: TGTGCCAGCAGTTACGGACTGCCGGTCTCTGGGGCCAACGTCCTGACTTTC.

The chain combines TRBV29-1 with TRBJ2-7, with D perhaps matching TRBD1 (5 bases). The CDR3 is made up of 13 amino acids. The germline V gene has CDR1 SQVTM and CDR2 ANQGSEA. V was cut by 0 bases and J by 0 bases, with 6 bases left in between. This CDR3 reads CSVEDRVSYEQYF. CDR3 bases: TGCAGCGTTGAAGACAGGGTCTCCTACGAGCAGTACTTC.

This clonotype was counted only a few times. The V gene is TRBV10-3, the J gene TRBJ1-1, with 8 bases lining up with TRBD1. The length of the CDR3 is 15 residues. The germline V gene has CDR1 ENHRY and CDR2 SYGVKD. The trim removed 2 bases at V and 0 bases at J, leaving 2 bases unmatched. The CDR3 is CAISETTGVNTEAFF. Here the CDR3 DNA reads TGTGCCATCAGTGAGACGACAGGGGTGAACACTGAAGCTTTCTTT.

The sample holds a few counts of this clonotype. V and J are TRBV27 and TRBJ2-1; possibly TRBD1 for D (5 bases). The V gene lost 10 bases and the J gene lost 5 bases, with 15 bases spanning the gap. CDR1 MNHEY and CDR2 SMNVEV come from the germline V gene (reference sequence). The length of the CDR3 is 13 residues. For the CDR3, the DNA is TGTGCCACCCCCCGCAGGGATCACAATGAGCAGTTCTTC. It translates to CATPRRDHNEQFF.

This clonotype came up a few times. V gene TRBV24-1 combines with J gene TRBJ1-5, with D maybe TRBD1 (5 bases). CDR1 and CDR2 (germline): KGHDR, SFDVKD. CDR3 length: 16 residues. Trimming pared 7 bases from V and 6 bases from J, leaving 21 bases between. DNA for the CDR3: TGTGCCACCAGCCCGGGGGATGACGCAGCAAGTCAGCCCCAGCATTTT. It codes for CATSPGDDAASQPQHF.

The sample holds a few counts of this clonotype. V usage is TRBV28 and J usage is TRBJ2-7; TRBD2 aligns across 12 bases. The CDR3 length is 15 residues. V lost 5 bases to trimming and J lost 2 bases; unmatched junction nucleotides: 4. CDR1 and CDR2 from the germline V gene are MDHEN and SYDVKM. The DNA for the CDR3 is TGTGCCAGCAGTCAACGGACTAGCGGGACCTACGAGCAGTACGTC. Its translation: CASSQRTSGTYEQYV.

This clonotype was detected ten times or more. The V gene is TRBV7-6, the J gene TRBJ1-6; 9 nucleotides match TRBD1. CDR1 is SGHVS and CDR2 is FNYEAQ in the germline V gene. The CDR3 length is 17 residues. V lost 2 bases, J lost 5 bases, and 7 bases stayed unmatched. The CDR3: CASSLRAGQGHNSPLHF. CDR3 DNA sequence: TGTGCCAGCAGCTTACGTGCTGGACAGGGGCATAATTCACCCCTCCACTTT. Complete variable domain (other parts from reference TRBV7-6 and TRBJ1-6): GAGVSQSPRYKVTKRGQDVALRCDPISGHVSLYWYRQALGQGPEFLTYFNYEAQQDKSGLPNDRFSAERPEGSISTLTIQRTEQRDSAMYRCASSLRAGQGHNSPLHFGNGTRLTVT.

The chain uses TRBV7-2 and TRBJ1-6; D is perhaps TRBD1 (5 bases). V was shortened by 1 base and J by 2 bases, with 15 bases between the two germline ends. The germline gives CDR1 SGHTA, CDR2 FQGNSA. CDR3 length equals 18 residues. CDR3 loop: CASSLGRREMTYNSPLHF. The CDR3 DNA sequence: TGTGCCAGCAGCTTAGGGCGCAGGGAGATGACCTATAATTCACCCCTCCACTTT.

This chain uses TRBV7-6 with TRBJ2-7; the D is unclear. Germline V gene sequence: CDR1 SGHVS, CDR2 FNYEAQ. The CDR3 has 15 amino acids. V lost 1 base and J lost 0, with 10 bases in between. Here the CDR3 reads CASSLELGPSYEQYV. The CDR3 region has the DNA TGTGCCAGCAGCTTAGAGTTGGGCCCCTCCTACGAGCAGTACGTC.

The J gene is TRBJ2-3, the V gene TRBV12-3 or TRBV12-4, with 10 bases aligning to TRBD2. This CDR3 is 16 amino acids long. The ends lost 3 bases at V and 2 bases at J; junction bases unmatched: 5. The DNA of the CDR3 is TGTGCCAGCAGTTTCCTAGCGGGGGCCCCCACAGATACGCAGTATTTT. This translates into CASSFLAGAPTDTQYF.

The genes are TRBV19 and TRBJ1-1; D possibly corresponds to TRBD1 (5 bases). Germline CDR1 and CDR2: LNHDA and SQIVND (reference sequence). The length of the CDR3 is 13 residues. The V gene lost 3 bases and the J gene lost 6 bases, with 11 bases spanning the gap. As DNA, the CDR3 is TGTGCCAGTAGTATCGGGACCCAGGCTGAAGCTTTCTTT. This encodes CASSIGTQAEAFF. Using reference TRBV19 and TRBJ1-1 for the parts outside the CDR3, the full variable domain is DGGITQSPKYLFRKEGQNVTLSCEQNLNHDAMYWYRQDPGQGLRLIYYSQIVNDFQKGDIAEGYSVSREKKESFPLTVTSAQKNPTAFYLCASSIGTQAEAFFGQGTRLTVV.

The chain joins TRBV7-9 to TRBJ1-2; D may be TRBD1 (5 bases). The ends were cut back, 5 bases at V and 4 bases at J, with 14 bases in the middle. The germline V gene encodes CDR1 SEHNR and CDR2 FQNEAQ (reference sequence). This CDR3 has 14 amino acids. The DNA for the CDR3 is TGTGCCAGCAGCGGGGCTCTACCTTCCTATGGCTACACCTTC. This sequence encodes CASSGALPSYGYTF.

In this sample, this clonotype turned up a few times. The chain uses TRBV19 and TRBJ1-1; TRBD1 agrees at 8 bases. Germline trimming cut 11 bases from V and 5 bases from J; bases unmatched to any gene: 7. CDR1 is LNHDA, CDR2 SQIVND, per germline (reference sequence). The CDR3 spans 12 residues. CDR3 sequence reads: CALRTGRTEAFF. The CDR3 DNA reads TGTGCCCTAAGGACAGGGCGGACTGAAGCTTTCTTT.

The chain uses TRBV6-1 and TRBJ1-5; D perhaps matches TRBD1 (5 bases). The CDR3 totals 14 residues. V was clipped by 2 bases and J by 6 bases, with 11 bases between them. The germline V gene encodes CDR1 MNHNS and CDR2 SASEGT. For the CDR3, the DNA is TGTGCCAGCAGTGAAAGAGGGGAGGGTCAGCCCCAGCATTTT. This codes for CASSERGEGQPQHF.

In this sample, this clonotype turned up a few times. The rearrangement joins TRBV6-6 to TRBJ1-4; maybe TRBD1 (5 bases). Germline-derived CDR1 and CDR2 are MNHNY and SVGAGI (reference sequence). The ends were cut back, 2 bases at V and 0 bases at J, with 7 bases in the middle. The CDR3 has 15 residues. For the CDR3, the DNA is TGTGCCAGCAGTTACGACAGTGCAACTAATGAAAAACTGTTTTTT. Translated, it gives CASSYDSATNEKLFF.

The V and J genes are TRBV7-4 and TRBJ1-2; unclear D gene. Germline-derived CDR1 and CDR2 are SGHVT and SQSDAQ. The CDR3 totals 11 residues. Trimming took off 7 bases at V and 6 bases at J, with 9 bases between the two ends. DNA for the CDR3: TGTGCCAGCAAGGGATCTCATGGCTACACCTTC. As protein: CASKGSHGYTF.

The CDR3 DNA sequence: TGTGCCAGCTCACCACCCGGACAGGTTTCTTACGAGCAGTACTTC. Amino acid sequence: CASSPPGQVSYEQYF. This chain connects TRBV18 to TRBJ2-7; 7 bases match TRBD1. The CDR3 is 15 residues long. The ends lost 0 bases at V and 4 bases at J; junction bases unmatched: 6. Germline assignment: CDR1 KGHSH and CDR2 LQKENI.

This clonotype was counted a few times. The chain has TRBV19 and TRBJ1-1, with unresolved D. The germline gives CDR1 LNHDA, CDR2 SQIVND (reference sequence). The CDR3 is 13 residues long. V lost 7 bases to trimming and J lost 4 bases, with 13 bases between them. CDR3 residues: CASNVPGRTEAFF. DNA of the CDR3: TGTGCCAGTAACGTGCCGGGTCGCACTGAAGCTTTCTTT. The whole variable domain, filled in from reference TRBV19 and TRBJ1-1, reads DGGITQSPKYLFRKEGQNVTLSCEQNLNHDAMYWYRQDPGQGLRLIYYSQIVNDFQKGDIAEGYSVSREKKESFPLTVTSAQKNPTAFYLCASNVPGRTEAFFGQGTRLTVV.

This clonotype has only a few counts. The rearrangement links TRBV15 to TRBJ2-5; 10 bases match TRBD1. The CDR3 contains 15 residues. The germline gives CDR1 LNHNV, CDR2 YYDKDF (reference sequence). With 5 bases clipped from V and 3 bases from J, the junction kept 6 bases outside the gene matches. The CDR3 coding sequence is TGTGCCACCAGCGACAGGGGGCGGTTGGAAGAGACCCAGTACTTC. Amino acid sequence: CATSDRGRLEETQYF.

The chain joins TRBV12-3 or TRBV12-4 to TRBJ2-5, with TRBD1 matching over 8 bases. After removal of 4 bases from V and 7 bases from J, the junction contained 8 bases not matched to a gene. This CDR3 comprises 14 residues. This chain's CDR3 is CASSSGQGGWTQYF. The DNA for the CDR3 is TGTGCCAGCAGTTCAGGACAGGGTGGTTGGACCCAGTACTTC.

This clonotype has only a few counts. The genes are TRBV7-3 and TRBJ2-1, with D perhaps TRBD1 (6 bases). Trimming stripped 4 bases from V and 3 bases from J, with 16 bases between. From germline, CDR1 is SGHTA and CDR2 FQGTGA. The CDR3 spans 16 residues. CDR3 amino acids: CASSSIFRGNYNEQFF. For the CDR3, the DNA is TGTGCCAGCAGCTCCATCTTCAGGGGCAACTACAATGAGCAGTTCTTC.